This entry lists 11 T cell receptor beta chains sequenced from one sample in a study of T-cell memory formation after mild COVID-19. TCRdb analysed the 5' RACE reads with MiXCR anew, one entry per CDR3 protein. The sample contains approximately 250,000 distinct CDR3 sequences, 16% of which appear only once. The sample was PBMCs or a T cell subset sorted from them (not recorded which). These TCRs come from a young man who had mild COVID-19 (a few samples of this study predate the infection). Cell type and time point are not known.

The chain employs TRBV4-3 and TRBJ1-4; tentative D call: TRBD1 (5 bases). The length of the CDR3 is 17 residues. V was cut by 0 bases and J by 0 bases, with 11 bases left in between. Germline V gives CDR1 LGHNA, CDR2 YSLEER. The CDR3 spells CASSQEPDRTTNEKLFF. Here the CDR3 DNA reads TGCGCCAGCAGCCAAGAGCCCGACAGAACAACTAATGAAAAACTGTTTTTT.

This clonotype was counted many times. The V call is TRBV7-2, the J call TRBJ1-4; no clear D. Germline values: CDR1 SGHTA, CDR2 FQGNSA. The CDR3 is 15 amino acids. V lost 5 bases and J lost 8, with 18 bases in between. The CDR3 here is CASSPLHLRGEKLFF. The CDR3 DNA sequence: TGTGCCAGCAGCCCGTTACACCTCCGAGGGGAAAAACTGTTTTTT.

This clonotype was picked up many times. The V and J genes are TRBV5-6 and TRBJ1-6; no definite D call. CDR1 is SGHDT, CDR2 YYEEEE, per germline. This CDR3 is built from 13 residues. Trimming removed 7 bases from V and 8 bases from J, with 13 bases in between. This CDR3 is CASWRRPDSPLHF. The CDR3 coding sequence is TGTGCCAGCTGGCGCAGGCCGGATTCACCCCTCCACTTT. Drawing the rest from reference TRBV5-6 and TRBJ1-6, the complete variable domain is DAGVTQSPTHLIKTRGQQVTLRCSPKSGHDTVSWYQQALGQGPQFIFQYYEEEERQRGNFPDRFSGHQFPNYSSELNVNALLLGDSALYLCASWRRPDSPLHFGNGTRLTVT.

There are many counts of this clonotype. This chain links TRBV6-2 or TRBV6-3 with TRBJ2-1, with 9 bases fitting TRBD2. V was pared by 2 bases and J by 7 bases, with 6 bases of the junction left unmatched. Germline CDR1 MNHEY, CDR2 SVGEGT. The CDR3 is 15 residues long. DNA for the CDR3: TGTGCCAGCAGTTACACCGGTAGCGGGGGTAATGAGCAGTTCTTC. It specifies CASSYTGSGGNEQFF.

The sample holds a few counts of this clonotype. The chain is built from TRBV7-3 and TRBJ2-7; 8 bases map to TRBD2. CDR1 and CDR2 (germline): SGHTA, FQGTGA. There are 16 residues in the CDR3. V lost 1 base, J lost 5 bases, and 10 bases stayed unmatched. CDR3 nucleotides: TGTGCCAGCAGCTTAAGGGAGGCGGGGGGATTCGACGAGCAGTACTTC. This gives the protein CASSLREAGGFDEQYF.

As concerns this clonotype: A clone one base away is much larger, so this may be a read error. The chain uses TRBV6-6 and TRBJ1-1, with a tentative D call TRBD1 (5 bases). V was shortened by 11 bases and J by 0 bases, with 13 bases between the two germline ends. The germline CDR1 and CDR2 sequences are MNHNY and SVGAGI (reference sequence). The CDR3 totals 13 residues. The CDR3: CAVFWGMNTEAFF. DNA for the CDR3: TGTGCCGTGTTCTGGGGCATGAACACTGAAGCTTTCTTT.

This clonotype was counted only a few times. CDR3 amino acids: CASSMFRGRGAEAFF. The CDR3 coding sequence is TGTGCCAGCAGCATGTTCCGGGGGCGCGGGGCTGAAGCTTTCTTT. This rearrangement joins TRBV5-4 to TRBJ1-1; possibly TRBD1 for D (6 bases). Germline V lookup: CDR1 SGHNT, CDR2 YYREEE (reference sequence). V was pared by 4 bases and J by 6 bases, with 19 bases between. The CDR3 is 15 amino acids.

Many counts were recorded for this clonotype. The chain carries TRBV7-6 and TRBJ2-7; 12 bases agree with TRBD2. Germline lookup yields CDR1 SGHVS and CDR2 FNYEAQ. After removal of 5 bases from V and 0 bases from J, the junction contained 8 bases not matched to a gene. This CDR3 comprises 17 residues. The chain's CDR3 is CASSPLLTSGGSYEQYF. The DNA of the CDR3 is TGTGCCAGCAGCCCGCTGCTGACTAGCGGGGGCTCCTACGAGCAGTACTTC.

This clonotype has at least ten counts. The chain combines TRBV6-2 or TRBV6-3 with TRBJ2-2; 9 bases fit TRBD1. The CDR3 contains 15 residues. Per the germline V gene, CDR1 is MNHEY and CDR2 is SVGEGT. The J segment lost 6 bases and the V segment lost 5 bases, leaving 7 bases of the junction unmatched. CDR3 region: CASSAQGAPPGELFF. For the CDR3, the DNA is TGTGCCAGCAGTGCACAGGGGGCGCCCCCCGGGGAGCTGTTTTTT.

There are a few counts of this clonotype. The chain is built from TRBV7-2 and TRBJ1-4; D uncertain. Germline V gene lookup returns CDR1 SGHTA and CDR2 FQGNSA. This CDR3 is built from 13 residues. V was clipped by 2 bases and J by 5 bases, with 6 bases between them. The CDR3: CASSLLGNEKLFF. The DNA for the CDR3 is TGTGCCAGCAGCTTACTGGGGAATGAAAAACTGTTTTTT.

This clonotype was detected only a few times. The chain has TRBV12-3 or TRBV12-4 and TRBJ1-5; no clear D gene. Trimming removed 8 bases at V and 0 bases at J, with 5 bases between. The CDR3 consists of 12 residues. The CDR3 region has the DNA TGTGCCAGCGCGGATAGCAATCAGCCCCAGCATTTT. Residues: CASADSNQPQHF.